Sequencing of this T cell receptor (beta chain) was carried out in a study of OX40 agonist ivuxolimab in advanced cancers. Study summary: Ivuxolimab, an antibody acting as an agonist of OX40 (CD134), was used to treat patients. Cohort: around 86% men, mean age approximately 64, aged about 23 to 80. Previous treatment with anti-PD-1, anti-PD-L1 or anti-CTLA-4 therapy was allowed; 35% to 50% had received some.

Sequencing used immunoSEQ multiplex PCR; TCRdb keeps in-frame clones, though not all of them. Of tens of thousands of clones in the sample, more than 70% were seen once. V lost 0 bases and J 1 base, leaving 6 bases between the germline ends. The CDR3 totals 14 residues. CDR1 and CDR2 (germline): SEHNR, FQNEAQ (reference sequence). Comment on this clone: Its specificity is not known.

Study-wide results and limits: More expanded clones were seen, on average, in CD8+ T cells than in CD4+.

The chain has TRBV7-9 and TRBJ2-5, with D tentatively TRBD1 (6 bases). Sample: CD4+ or CD8+ T cells sorted from blood, taken in a trial of the OX40 agonist ivuxolimab. The clonotype was recovered from an adult with an advanced solid tumor such as melanoma, head and neck, liver or kidney cancer. The CDR3: CASSLARGQETQYF. DNA of the CDR3: TGTGCCAGCAGCTTAGCCAGGGGCCAAGAGACCCAGTACTTC.